Following are 7 T cell receptor beta chains from one sample sequenced in a study of shared clonotypes between healthy human individuals. The repertoire was sequenced with immunoSEQ multiplex PCR; TCRdb's copy has only in-frame clones and lacks some. The top ten hold approximately 0.38% of the sample, which has over a million clones, around 98.5% seen once. Sequencing was carried out using naive CD4+ T cells sorted from blood. The subset denotes: CD45RA+ positively selected. The receptors derive from a man aged 25-45 years in good health.

The chain couples TRBV6-5 to TRBJ2-5; maybe TRBD2 (5 bases). The V end lost 9 bases, the J end lost 6 bases, and 11 bases lay between the germline ends. CDR1 is MNHEY, CDR2 SVGAGI, per germline. This CDR3 is 11 amino acids long. CDR3 residues: CASTRLKTQYF. The CDR3 DNA is TGTGCCAGTACTAGATTGAAGACCCAGTACTTC.

The J gene is TRBJ1-1, the V gene TRBV29-1; D is possibly TRBD1 (6 bases). Trimming pared 5 bases from V and 1 base from J, leaving 14 bases between. The CDR3 has 14 amino acids. The germline V gene has CDR1 SQVTM and CDR2 ANQGSEA. For the CDR3, the DNA is TGCAGCGTTACACAGGGTTGGAGGAACACTGAAGCTTTCTTT. It specifies CSVTQGWRNTEAFF. Looking up the rest from reference TRBV29-1 and TRBJ1-1 gives the full variable domain: SAVISQKPSRDICQRGTSLTIQCQVDSQVTMMFWYRQQPGQSLTLIATANQGSEATYESGFVIDKFPISRPNLTFSTLTVSNMSPEDSSIYLCSVTQGWRNTEAFFGQGTRLTVV.

The rearrangement links TRBV7-9 to TRBJ2-7, with D hard to call. The CDR3 consists of 16 residues. Germline CDR1 reads SEHNR; CDR2 reads FQNEAQ (reference sequence). Trimming pared 2 bases from V and 5 bases from J, leaving 19 bases between. The CDR3 reads CASSLSSSPRPHEQYF. In DNA, the CDR3 is TGTGCCAGCAGCTTATCCAGTTCTCCCCGTCCTCACGAGCAGTACTTC. The full variable domain, with the rest looked up from reference TRBV7-9 and TRBJ2-7, is DTGVSQNPRHKITKRGQNVTFRCDPISEHNRLYWYRQTLGQGPEFLTYFQNEAQLEKSRLLSDRFSAERPKGSFSTLEIQRTEQGDSAMYLCASSLSSSPRPHEQYFGPGTRLTVT.

This CDR3 reads CASSSTPQGTYEQYF. DNA of the CDR3: TGTGCCAGCAGCTCAACCCCCCAGGGAACCTACGAGCAGTACTTC. This sequence joins TRBV7-9 and TRBJ2-7; possible D gene TRBD1, 5 bases. The CDR3 sequence is 15 residues long. Germline CDR1 and CDR2: SEHNR and FQNEAQ (reference sequence). V lost 4 bases to trimming and J lost 2 bases, with 15 bases between them.

This chain connects TRBV28 to TRBJ1-5; D unresolved. The CDR3 runs to 16 residues. V gave up 2 bases and J gave up 2 bases, with 13 bases separating them. Germline V gives CDR1 MDHEN, CDR2 SYDVKM. CDR3 in DNA: TGTGCCAGCAGTTTAGCGGGCAGGATAGGCAATCAGCCCCAGCATTTT. Its protein is CASSLAGRIGNQPQHF.

The chain combines TRBV5-1 with TRBJ2-7; weak D call: TRBD1 (7 bases). V lost 4 bases, J lost 3 bases, and 14 bases lay in between. Germline CDR1 and CDR2: SGHRS and YFSETQ. The CDR3 is made up of 14 amino acids. The DNA for the CDR3 is TGCGCCAGCAGCAGGGGGCTGGGACTCTACGAGCAGTACTTC. The encoded protein is CASSRGLGLYEQYF.

The V gene is TRBV5-5, the J gene TRBJ2-2; 9 positions agree with TRBD1. J gave up 3 bases and V 2 bases, and 2 bases lay outside the gene matches. Germline V gives CDR1 SGHKS, CDR2 YYEKEE (reference sequence). The CDR3 runs 15 residues. The CDR3, as DNA: TGTGCCAGCAGCTTAGGGACAGGGTACACCGGGGAGCTGTTTTTT. This sequence encodes CASSLGTGYTGELFF.